This T cell receptor beta chain was observed in a study of Ad26.COV2.S vaccination and SARS-CoV-2 variants. In the study overall: Vaccine-arm donor from the placebo-controlled COV1001 Ad26.COV2.S trial. Intramuscular Ad26.COV2.S at 5x10^10 or 1x10^11 viral particles.

Indicated treatment: over 15 received Ad26.COV2.S at low or high dose, single or two shots; about 5 received placebo; per-sample allocation not given. Material that was analyzed had been drawn on day 63 after the first vaccine or placebo injection. An Ad26 vector was used to express Wuhan-strain SARS-CoV-2 spike as the vaccine. The table lists this clone with a count of one. The V gene's germline CDR1 is SGHRS and CDR2 YFSETQ. V lost 4 bases and J 4 bases, leaving 9 bases between the germline ends. The CDR3 is 12 residues long. Only in-frame clones appear in the TCRdb table, and some are missing; sequencing was by immunoSEQ multiplex PCR. Of around 300,000 clones listed, about nine tenths are singletons.

V usage is TRBV5-1 and J usage is TRBJ2-7, with D possibly being TRBD1 (6 bases). This sample comprised peripheral blood, obtained in a trial of Ad26.COV2.S vaccine versus placebo. The receptor was isolated from a person aged 18 to 65 who received the Ad26.COV2.S COVID-19 vaccine or a placebo. The CDR3 loop reads CASSLQGYEQYF. DNA for the CDR3: TGCGCCAGCAGCCTTCAGGGGTACGAGCAGTACTTC. The entire variable domain, with the rest obtained from reference TRBV5-1 and TRBJ2-7, is as follows: KAGVTQTPRYLIKTRGQQVTLSCSPISGHRSVSWYQQTPGQGLQFLFEYFSETQRNKGNFPGRFSGRQFSNSRSEMNVSTLELGDSALYLCASSLQGYEQYFGPGTRLTVT.